This record concerns one T cell receptor beta chain sequence. Its antigen is undetermined. The data belong to a study of graft-versus-host responses after intestinal transplantation. The repertoire was sequenced with immunoSEQ multiplex PCR; TCRdb's copy has only in-frame clones and lacks some. The profile shows about 110,000 clones, roughly nine tenths of them singletons. The length of the CDR3 is 15 residues. V gave up 5 bases and J gave up 7 bases; unmatched junction bases: 13. Germline-derived CDR1 and CDR2 are MNHEY and SVGAGI. This sequence joins TRBV6-5 and TRBJ2-7; TRBD2 matches at 8 bases. This clonotype was sampled from a human donor who was the organ donor for an intestinal transplant. The source was unstimulated CD4+ T cells sorted from spleen or lymph node cells, collected before transplant. The CDR3 region has the DNA TGTGCCAGCAGTGTGACAGCGGGAGTGGCGGGAGAGCAGTACTTC. Encoded protein: CASSVTAGVAGEQYF.